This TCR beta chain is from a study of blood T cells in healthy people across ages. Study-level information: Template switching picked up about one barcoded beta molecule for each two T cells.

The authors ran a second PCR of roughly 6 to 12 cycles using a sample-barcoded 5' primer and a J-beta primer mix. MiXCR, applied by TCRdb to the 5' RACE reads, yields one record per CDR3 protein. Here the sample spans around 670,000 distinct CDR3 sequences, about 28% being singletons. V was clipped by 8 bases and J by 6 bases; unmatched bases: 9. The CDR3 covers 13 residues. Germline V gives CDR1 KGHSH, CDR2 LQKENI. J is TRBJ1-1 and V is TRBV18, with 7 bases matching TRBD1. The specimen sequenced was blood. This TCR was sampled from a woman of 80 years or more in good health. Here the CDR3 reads CASIDRAPAEAFF. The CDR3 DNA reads TGTGCCAGCATAGACAGGGCCCCCGCTGAAGCTTTCTTT.